What follows are 7 T cell receptor beta chains derived from one specimen sequenced in a study of T cell repertoires in cytomegalovirus infection. TCRdb re-called the reads through MiXCR, storing one row per CDR3 protein. The sample contains roughly 990,000 distinct CDR3 sequences, approximately 33% of which appear only once. No antigen is known for these receptors. The starting material was cultured CD8+ T cells from PBMCs, obtained from culture after CMV antigen stimulation. The receptors originated from a human donor in good health (CMV status not recorded). Some clones in this sample may be carry-over from other donors' samples.

This clonotype turned up a few times. The chain employs TRBV20-1 and TRBJ1-6, with D hard to call. Germline V lookup: CDR1 DFQATT, CDR2 SNEGSKA (reference sequence). V was trimmed by 6 bases and J by 7 bases, leaving 19 bases between them. CDR3 length equals 15 residues. CDR3 in DNA: TGCAGTGCGTTAACTCGGTTGAGGGTCAATTCACCCCTCCACTTT. Amino acids: CSALTRLRVNSPLHF.

This clonotype came up a few times. This rearrangement joins TRBV27 to TRBJ1-2, with D uncertain. The CDR3 consists of 12 residues. Germline CDR1 MNHEY, CDR2 SMNVEV (reference sequence). Trimming pared 8 bases from V and 6 bases from J, leaving 13 bases between. This CDR3 reads CASGWIGNGYTF. The CDR3 nucleotides read TGTGCCAGCGGGTGGATCGGCAATGGCTACACCTTC.

This clonotype was recorded only once. The J gene is TRBJ2-2, the V gene TRBV27, with 8 bases lining up with TRBD1. The CDR3 extends over 17 amino acids. CDR1 is MNHEY and CDR2 is SMNVEV in the germline V gene (reference sequence). The J segment lost 0 bases and the V segment lost 4 bases, leaving 7 bases of the junction unmatched. The CDR3 here is CASSSSPGQANTGELFF. In DNA form, the CDR3 reads TGTGCCAGCAGTTCTTCACCGGGACAGGCGAACACCGGGGAGCTGTTTTTT.

Remarks on this clonotype: This may arise from a read error, as a much more abundant clone is one base away. V gene TRBV5-6 combines with J gene TRBJ2-7; D is unclear. Germline CDR1 SGHDT, CDR2 YYEEEE. Trimming removed 2 bases at V and 6 bases at J, with 6 bases between. The length of the CDR3 is 11 residues. The CDR3 reads CASSFSGEQYF. Here the CDR3 DNA reads TGTGCCAGCAGCTTTTCGGGCGAGCAGTACTTC.

This clonotype has ten or more counts. The rearrangement links TRBV27 to TRBJ2-1, with D perhaps matching TRBD1 or TRBD2 (5 bases each). The germline gives CDR1 MNHEY, CDR2 SMNVEV (reference sequence). There are 11 residues in the CDR3. V lost 7 bases to trimming and J lost 7 bases, with 8 bases between them. The CDR3 reads CASTEGNEQFF. CDR3 coding DNA: TGTGCCAGCACCGAGGGGAATGAGCAGTTCTTC.

This clonotype has only a few counts. The rearrangement uses TRBV12-3 or TRBV12-4 and TRBJ2-1, with 9 bases aligning to TRBD1. Trimming removed 5 bases from V and 10 bases from J; junction bases left unmatched: 12. The CDR3 runs 15 residues. The CDR3, as DNA: TGTGCCAGCAGTACCGGGACAGGGAGGGTGGGGGAGCAGTTCTTC. This codes for CASSTGTGRVGEQFF.

This clonotype was seen only a few times. The V gene is TRBV10-2, the J gene TRBJ1-1; the D gene is possibly TRBD1 (5 bases). This CDR3 is built from 15 residues. Per the germline V gene, CDR1 is WSHSY and CDR2 is SAAADI. The V end lost 2 bases, the J end lost 1 base, and 11 bases lay between the germline ends. The CDR3 here is CASSEGRGWNTEAFF. The DNA of the CDR3 is TGCGCCAGCAGTGAGGGAAGGGGATGGAACACTGAAGCTTTCTTT.